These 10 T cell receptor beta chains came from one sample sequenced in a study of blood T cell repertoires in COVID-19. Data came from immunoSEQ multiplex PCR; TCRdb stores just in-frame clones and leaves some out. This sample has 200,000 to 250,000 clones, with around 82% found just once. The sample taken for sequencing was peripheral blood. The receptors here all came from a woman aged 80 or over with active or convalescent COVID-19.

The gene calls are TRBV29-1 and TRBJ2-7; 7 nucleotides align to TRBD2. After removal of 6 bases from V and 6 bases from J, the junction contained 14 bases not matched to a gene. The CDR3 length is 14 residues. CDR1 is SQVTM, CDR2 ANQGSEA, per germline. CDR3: CSVTPAAGWGEQYF. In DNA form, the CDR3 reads TGCAGCGTGACCCCCGCAGCGGGATGGGGCGAGCAGTACTTC.

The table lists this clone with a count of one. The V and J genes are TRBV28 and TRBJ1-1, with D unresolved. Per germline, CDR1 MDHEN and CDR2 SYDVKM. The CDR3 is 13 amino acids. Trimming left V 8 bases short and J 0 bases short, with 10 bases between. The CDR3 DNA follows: TGTGCCAGCTCCGACACAATGAACACTGAAGCTTTCTTT. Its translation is CASSDTMNTEAFF.

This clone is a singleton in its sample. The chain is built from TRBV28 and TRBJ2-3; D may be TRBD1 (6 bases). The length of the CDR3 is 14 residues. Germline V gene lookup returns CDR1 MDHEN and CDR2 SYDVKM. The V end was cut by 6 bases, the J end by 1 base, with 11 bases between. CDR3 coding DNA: TGTGCCAGCAGGGGGGACATGCGCACAGATACGCAGTATTTT. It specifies CASRGDMRTDTQYF.

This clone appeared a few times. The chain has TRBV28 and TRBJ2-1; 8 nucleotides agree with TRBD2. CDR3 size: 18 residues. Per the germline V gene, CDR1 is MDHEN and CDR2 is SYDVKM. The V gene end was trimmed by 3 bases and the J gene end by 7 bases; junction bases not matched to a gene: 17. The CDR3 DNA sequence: TGTGCCAGCAGTTTGTCACTAGCGGACCAAATGGTGGGGAATGAGCAGTTCTTC. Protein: CASSLSLADQMVGNEQFF.

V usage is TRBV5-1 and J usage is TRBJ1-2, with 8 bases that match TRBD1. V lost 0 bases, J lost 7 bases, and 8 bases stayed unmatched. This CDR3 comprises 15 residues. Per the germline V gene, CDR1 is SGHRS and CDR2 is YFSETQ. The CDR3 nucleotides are TGCGCCAGCAGCTTGGAGGACAGGGTTCTGTCTGGCTACACCTTC. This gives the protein CASSLEDRVLSGYTF.

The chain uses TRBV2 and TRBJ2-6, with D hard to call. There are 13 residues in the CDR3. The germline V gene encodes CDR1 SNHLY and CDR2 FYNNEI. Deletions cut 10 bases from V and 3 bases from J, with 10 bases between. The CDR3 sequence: CATAGYGANVLTF. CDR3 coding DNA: TGTGCCACCGCCGGGTATGGGGCCAACGTCCTGACTTTC.

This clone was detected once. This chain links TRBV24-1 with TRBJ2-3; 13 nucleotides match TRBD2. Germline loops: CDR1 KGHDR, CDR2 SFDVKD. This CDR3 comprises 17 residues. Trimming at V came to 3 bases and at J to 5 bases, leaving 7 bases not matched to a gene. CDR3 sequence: CATSDPSTSGRQDTQYF. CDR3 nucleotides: TGTGCCACCAGTGATCCATCGACTAGCGGGAGGCAAGATACGCAGTATTTT.

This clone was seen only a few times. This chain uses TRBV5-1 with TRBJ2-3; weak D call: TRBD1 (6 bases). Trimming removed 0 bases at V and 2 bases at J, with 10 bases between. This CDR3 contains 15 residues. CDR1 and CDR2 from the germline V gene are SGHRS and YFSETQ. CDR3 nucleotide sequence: TGCGCCAGCAGCTTGGCGGACAGTATCACAGATACGCAGTATTTT. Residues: CASSLADSITDTQYF.

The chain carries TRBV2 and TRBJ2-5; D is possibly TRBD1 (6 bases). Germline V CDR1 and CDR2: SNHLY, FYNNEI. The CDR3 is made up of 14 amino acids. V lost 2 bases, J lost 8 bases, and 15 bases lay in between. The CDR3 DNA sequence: TGTGCCAGCAGTGAACAGGGGAAGTTGGGAACCCAGTACTTC. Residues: CASSEQGKLGTQYF.

CDR3 nucleotide sequence: TGCGCCAGCAGCGACAGGAACACTGAAGCTTTCTTT. Amino acids: CASSDRNTEAFF. The rearrangement joins TRBV5-1 to TRBJ1-1; tentative D call: TRBD1 (5 bases). CDR1 and CDR2 (germline): SGHRS, YFSETQ. With 4 bases removed from V and 1 base from J, the gap between germline ends came to 5 bases. The CDR3 length is 12 residues.